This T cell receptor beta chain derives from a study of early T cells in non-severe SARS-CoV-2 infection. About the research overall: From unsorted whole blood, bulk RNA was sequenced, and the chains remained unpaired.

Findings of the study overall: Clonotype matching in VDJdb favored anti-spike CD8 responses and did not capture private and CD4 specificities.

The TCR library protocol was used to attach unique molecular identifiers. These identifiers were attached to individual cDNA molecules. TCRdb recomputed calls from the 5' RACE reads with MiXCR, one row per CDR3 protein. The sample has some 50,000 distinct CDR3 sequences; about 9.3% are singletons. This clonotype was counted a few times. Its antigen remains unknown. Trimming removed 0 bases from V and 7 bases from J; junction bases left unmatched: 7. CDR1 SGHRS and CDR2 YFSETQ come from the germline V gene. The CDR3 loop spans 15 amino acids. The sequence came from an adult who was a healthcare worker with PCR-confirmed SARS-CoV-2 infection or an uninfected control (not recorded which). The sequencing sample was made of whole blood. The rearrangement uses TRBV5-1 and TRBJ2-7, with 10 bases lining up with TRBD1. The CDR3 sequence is CASSLAPGQGLEQYF. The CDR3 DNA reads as TGCGCCAGCAGCTTGGCCCCGGGACAGGGGTTGGAGCAGTACTTC.